A selection of T cell receptor beta chains follows, all from one sample in a study of memory CD4+ T cells and cytomegalovirus serostatus. Clones were read by immunoSEQ multiplex PCR, and TCRdb kept only the in-frame ones, dropping some. The sample shows about 92,000 clones, about 80% of them seen only once. Specimen: memory CD4+ T cells from blood. Receptors originate from an adult in good health and CMV-seropositive. The CDR3 runs from the conserved cysteine through the conserved F or W. A D gene is named only where the DNA matches it firmly. Size is omitted from some rows. Given values are once, few, many or a class for expanded clones.

>TRBD2|.|TRBJ2-2|TRBV10-3
TGTGCCATCAGTGAGCTAGCGGGAGCAGGCGGGGAGCTGTTTTTT
CAISELAGAGGELFF
>.|few|TRBJ1-2|TRBV28
TGTGCCAGCACCGGGAACTATGGCTACACCTTC
CASTGNYGYTF
>.|.|TRBJ2-5|TRBV29-1
TGCAGCGTTGGATGGGGACGGGAGACCCAGTACTTC
CSVGWGRETQYF
>.|.|TRBJ1-2|TRBV9
TGTGCCAGCAGCCCCTCAGGAGCCAACTATGGCTACACCTTC
CASSPSGANYGYTF
>.|.|TRBJ2-5|TRBV5-4
TGTGCCAGCAGCTTTCAGACGGGAATAGAGACCCAGTACTTC
CASSFQTGIETQYF
>.|.|TRBJ2-5|TRBV9
TGTGCCAGCAGCGTCGGGGGGCAGTACCAAAGGGGGGAGACCCAGTACTTC
CASSVGGQYQRGETQYF
>.|.|TRBJ2-3|TRBV7-2
TGTGCCAGCAGCTTCTGGGGTCCAGATACGCAGTATTTT
CASSFWGPDTQYF
>.|.|TRBJ1-2|TRBV5-4
TGTGCCAGCAGCGTGGGCACAACAGTTAGGGATATGTATGGCTACACCTTC
CASSVGTTVRDMYGYTF
>TRBD1|.|TRBJ2-5|TRBV19
TGTGCCAGTAGTCGGGGCAGGGGGGAGACCCAGTACTTC
CASSRGRGETQYF
>.|.|TRBJ2-2|TRBV4-3
TGCGCCAGCAGCCAAGATGCCCAGTCTGCCGGGGAGCTGTTTTTT
CASSQDAQSAGELFF
>.|.|TRBJ2-5|TRBV7-7
TGTGCTAGCAGCTTAGCCAGACAAGAGACCCAGTACTTC
CASSLARQETQYF
>.|.|TRBJ2-7|TRBV23-1
TGCGCCAGCAGTCAAAGGAGACAGGGGGCCCTCCAACTAGCGGGAGAGGGCTACGAGCAGTACTTC
CASSQRRQGALQLAGEGYEQYF
>.|.|TRBJ1-5|TRBV19
TGTGCCAGTAACAGCTTCAATCAGCCCCAGCATTTT
CASNSFNQPQHF
>.|.|TRBJ2-7|TRBV18
TGTGCCAGCTCACCCCCCGCGGGGTACGAGCAGTACTTC
CASSPPAGYEQYF
>TRBD1|.|TRBJ1-2|TRBV5-1
TGCGCCAGCAGCTTCGGACAGGGAGGTGGCTACACCTTC
CASSFGQGGGYTF
>TRBD2|.|TRBJ2-6|TRBV7-8
TGTGCCAGCAGCCAGACTAGCGGAAACATTGGGGCCAACGTCCTGACTTTC
CASSQTSGNIGANVLTF
>.|.|TRBJ2-1|TRBV9
TGTGCCAGCAGCGTAGCCGGGGGCCACAATGAGCAGTTCTTC
CASSVAGGHNEQFF
>.|once|TRBJ2-5|TRBV5-6
TGTGCCAGCAGCTTAGTAGCAGGAGGGCGAGAGACCCAGTACTTC
CASSLVAGGRETQYF
>TRBD2|.|TRBJ2-3|TRBV19
TGTGCCAGTAGTATCCTAACTAGCGGAAGCACAGATACGCAGTATTTT
CASSILTSGSTDTQYF
>TRBD1|.|TRBJ1-1|TRBV28
TGTGCCAGCAGTCCCCCGCAGGGGGCGCAGACTGAAGCTTTCTTT
CASSPPQGAQTEAFF
>.|.|TRBJ2-2|TRBV7-8
TGTGCCAGCAGCGCGTACAGGACCCCTGGGATCACCGGGGAGCTGTTTTTT
CASSAYRTPGITGELFF
>TRBD2|.|TRBJ2-2|TRBV4-1
TGCGCCAGCAGCCAAGTTTTCGGCCTAGCGGGAGACACCGGGGAGCTGTTTTTT
CASSQVFGLAGDTGELFF
>.|once|TRBJ1-1|TRBV5-4
TGTGCCAGCAGCTTGGTCGCGGGGGGGGCTGAAGCTTTCTTT
CASSLVAGGAEAFF
>.|.|TRBJ2-3|TRBV4-1
TGCGCCAGCAGCCAGGGACCGGACACAGATACGCAGTATTTT
CASSQGPDTDTQYF
>.|.|TRBJ2-7|TRBV5-1
TGCGCCAGCAGCTTGAGGGGAGCGGTAGGAGGGACGACCTACGAGCAGTACTTC
CASSLRGAVGGTTYEQYF
>TRBD1|.|TRBJ2-2|TRBV7-9
TGTGCCAGCAGCTCCAGTGCAGGGGGAATAGTTACCGGGGAGCTGTTTTTT
CASSSSAGGIVTGELFF
>TRBD1|once|TRBJ2-1|TRBV5-6
TGTGCCAGCAGCTTCATACAGGGGAGCTCCTACAATGAGCAGTTCTTC
CASSFIQGSSYNEQFF
>.|.|TRBJ1-5|TRBV7-2
TGTGCCAGCAGCTTAGGGGGTGGGGGCAATCAGCCCCAGCATTTT
CASSLGGGGNQPQHF
>TRBD2|.|TRBJ2-7|TRBV7-2
TGTGCCAGCAGCTTCACTAGCGGGGGTTCCTACGAGCAGTACTTC
CASSFTSGGSYEQYF